These 14 T cell receptor beta chains were all obtained from the same sample, sequenced in a study of blood T cell repertoires in COVID-19. Using immunoSEQ multiplex PCR, the repertoire was profiled, and TCRdb retains in-frame clones only, with some absent. The sample has approximately 150,000 clones, around four fifths seen once. Specimen: peripheral blood. These TCRs come from a woman in her 70s who had recovered from COVID-19.

The chain joins TRBV4-1 to TRBJ2-1, with 7 bases matching TRBD1. Germline V gene sequence: CDR1 MGHRA, CDR2 YSYEKL. This CDR3 region has 15 residues. Trimming cost V 2 bases and J 8 bases; bases outside gene matches: 9. Written as DNA, the CDR3 is TGCGCCAGCAGCCAAACAGGACAGGTTTTGTATGAGCAGTTCTTC. Residues: CASSQTGQVLYEQFF.

This clone has just a few counts. V gene TRBV6-4 combines with J gene TRBJ2-1; TRBD1 aligns across 10 bases. Losses at the gene ends were 0 bases for V and 3 bases for J; bases not matched to a gene: 2. Germline-derived CDR1 and CDR2 are MRHNA and SNTAGT. CDR3 length: 16 amino acids. The CDR3 DNA reads TGTGCCAGCAGTGACTCCGGGACAGGGGACTACAATGAGCAGTTCTTC. Protein: CASSDSGTGDYNEQFF.

This clone was observed a few times. The V call is TRBV6-5, the J call TRBJ2-1; 8 bases fit TRBD2. The CDR3 is 13 residues long. The germline V gene has CDR1 MNHEY and CDR2 SVGAGI. Germline trimming cut 7 bases from V and 9 bases from J; bases unmatched to any gene: 8. The CDR3 region is CASTYPRGGEQFF. In DNA, the CDR3 is TGTGCCAGCACCTACCCCCGGGGGGGTGAGCAGTTCTTC.

The V call is TRBV6-5, the J call TRBJ2-2; 8 nucleotides agree with TRBD2. This CDR3 region has 15 residues. The germline V gene encodes CDR1 MNHEY and CDR2 SVGAGI. The junction had 5 bases not matched to a gene; V was cut back by 8 bases and J by 0 bases. This chain's CDR3 is CASGRGVANTGELFF. CDR3 nucleotides: TGTGCCAGCGGGCGGGGGGTCGCGAACACCGGGGAGCTGTTTTTT.

J is TRBJ2-7 and V is TRBV27, with D tentatively TRBD1 (5 bases). CDR1 MNHEY and CDR2 SMNVEV come from the germline V gene (reference sequence). Deletions cut 5 bases from V and 5 bases from J, with 10 bases between. The CDR3 length is 12 residues. This CDR3 is CASSLIGDEQYF. The CDR3 nucleotides read TGTGCCAGCAGTCTAATAGGGGACGAGCAGTACTTC.

This chain joins TRBV11-2 and TRBJ1-6; D perhaps matches TRBD1 (5 bases). Between the trimmed V and J ends, which lost 1 base and 7 bases, there was a span of 14 bases. In germline, CDR1 is SGHAT, CDR2 FQNNGV. There are 16 residues in the CDR3. For the CDR3, the DNA is TGTGCCAGCAGCTTAGGCGGGGTGGGGCTGAATTCACCCCTCCACTTT. Translated, it gives CASSLGGVGLNSPLHF.

The V and J genes are TRBV7-2 and TRBJ1-4; D is uncertain. Germline values: CDR1 SGHTA, CDR2 FQGNSA. The CDR3 totals 16 residues. With 5 bases removed from V and 0 bases from J, the gap between germline ends came to 13 bases. The CDR3 region has the DNA TGTGCCAGCAGCCACCAACACCAAGCAACTAATGAAAAACTGTTTTTT. This translates into CASSHQHQATNEKLFF.

The chain links TRBV30 to TRBJ2-3; 8 bases fit TRBD2. CDR3 length: 15 amino acids. V trimming: 3 bases; J trimming: 4 bases; junction bases outside the gene matches: 9. Germline V gene lookup returns CDR1 GTSNPN and CDR2 SVGIG (reference sequence). The CDR3 nucleotides are TGTGCCTGGAGCGCCCGGGGGGGTTGGGCAGATACGCAGTATTTT. This codes for CAWSARGGWADTQYF.

This chain links TRBV7-2 with TRBJ2-5, with TRBD2 matching 8 bases. The CDR3 is made up of 16 amino acids. CDR1 is SGHTA, CDR2 FQGNSA, per germline. The V gene end was trimmed by 4 bases and the J gene end by 7 bases; junction bases not matched to a gene: 14. CDR3 DNA sequence: TGTGCCAGCAGCTCCTTTAGCGGGGCAGCTGGCGGGACCCAGTACTTC. Protein: CASSSFSGAAGGTQYF.

The V and J genes are TRBV4-2 and TRBJ1-6; D remains ambiguous. CDR1 and CDR2 (germline): LGHNA, YNFKEQ. The V end was cut by 0 bases, the J end by 0 bases, with 9 bases between. The CDR3 consists of 17 residues. The CDR3 bases are TGTGCCAGCAGCCAAGATCGTGGTAGCTCCTATAATTCACCCCTCCACTTT. As protein: CASSQDRGSSYNSPLHF.

A remark on this clone: An end of the junction does not agree with germline; a read error may underlie this. This chain connects TRBV2 to TRBJ1-3, with TRBD1 matching 7 bases. The CDR3 runs 13 residues. Germline assignment: CDR1 SNHLY and CDR2 FYNNEI. The CDR3 region has the DNA TGTGCCGGCAGACAGGGCGCTGGAAACACCATATATTTT. Translating it yields CAGRQGAGNTIYF.

This clone was counted a few times. The sample contains more than one DNA sequence encoding this CDR3. This chain connects TRBV5-1 to TRBJ2-2; 8 nucleotides line up with TRBD1. V was pared by 4 bases and J by 1 base, with 3 bases of the junction left unmatched. The CDR3 has 15 residues. Germline V gene sequence: CDR1 SGHRS, CDR2 YFSETQ. This CDR3 reads CASSPGTGNTGELFF. In DNA form, the CDR3 reads TGCGCCAGCAGCCCCGGGACAGGGAACACCGGGGAGCTGTTTTTT.

The chain employs TRBV7-9 and TRBJ2-3; 8 bases align to TRBD2. CDR3 length: 14 amino acids. With V trimmed by 5 bases and J by 1 base, 2 bases remained unmatched. Germline V gene sequence: CDR1 SEHNR, CDR2 FQNEAQ (reference sequence). The CDR3 loop reads CASSARGGTDTQYF. CDR3 nucleotides: TGTGCCAGCAGCGCGCGGGGGGGCACAGATACGCAGTATTTT.

The CDR3 region is CASSLGSTGAETQYF. The CDR3 region has the DNA TGTGCCAGCAGCTTAGGCTCGACAGGGGCAGAGACCCAGTACTTC. This rearrangement joins TRBV11-1 to TRBJ2-5; 8 bases agree with TRBD1. CDR1 and CDR2 from the germline V gene are SGHAT and FQDESV (reference sequence). The trim removed 1 base at V and 4 bases at J, leaving 5 bases unmatched. The CDR3 runs 15 residues.